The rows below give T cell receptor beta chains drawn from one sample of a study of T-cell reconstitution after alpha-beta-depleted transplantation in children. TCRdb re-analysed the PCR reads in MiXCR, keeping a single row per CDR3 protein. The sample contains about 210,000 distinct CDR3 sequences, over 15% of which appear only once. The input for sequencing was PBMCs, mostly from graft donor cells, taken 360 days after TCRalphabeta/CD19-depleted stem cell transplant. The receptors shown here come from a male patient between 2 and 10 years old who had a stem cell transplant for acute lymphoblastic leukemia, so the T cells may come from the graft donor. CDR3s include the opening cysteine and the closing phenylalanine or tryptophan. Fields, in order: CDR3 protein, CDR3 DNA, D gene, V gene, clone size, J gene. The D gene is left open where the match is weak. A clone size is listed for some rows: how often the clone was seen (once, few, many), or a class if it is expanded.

CASSLGQDLAKNIQYF,TGTGCCAGCAGCTTGGGGCAGGATCTAGCCAAAAACATTCAGTACTTC,.,TRBV5-5,.,TRBJ2-4
CASSQGGHGEQFF,TGTGCCAGCAGCCAAGGAGGCCATGGTGAGCAGTTCTTC,.,TRBV3-1,.,TRBJ2-1
CASSYKGLHEQYF,TGTGCCAGCAGCTATAAGGGACTGCACGAGCAGTACTTC,.,TRBV14,.,TRBJ2-7
CASSQDYPSGRAGTTGELFF,TGCGCCAGCAGCCAAGATTACCCTAGCGGGAGGGCCGGTACCACCGGGGAGCTGTTTTTT,TRBD2,TRBV4-3,.,TRBJ2-2
CASRGLPSTDTQYF,TGTGCCAGCAGAGGACTGCCTAGCACAGATACGCAGTATTTT,.,TRBV6-1,few,TRBJ2-3
CASSRGPRSNQPQHF,TGTGCCAGTAGTAGGGGGCCAAGGAGCAATCAGCCCCAGCATTTT,.,TRBV19,many,TRBJ1-5
CASSPREADQPQHF,TGTGCCAGCAGTCCAAGGGAAGCCGATCAGCCCCAGCATTTT,.,TRBV27,few,TRBJ1-5
CSGARHQEQFF,TGCAGCGGTGCCCGGCACCAGGAGCAGTTCTTC,.,TRBV29-1,many,TRBJ2-1
CAISVFPLSGNTIYF,TGTGCCATCAGTGTTTTTCCTCTCTCTGGAAACACCATATATTTT,.,TRBV10-3,few,TRBJ1-3
CSARRADEQYF,TGCAGTGCTAGACGCGCGGACGAGCAGTACTTC,.,TRBV20-1,few,TRBJ2-7
CASSFFLGVGELFF,TGTGCCAGCAGTTTCTTCCTCGGTGTCGGGGAGCTGTTTTTT,.,TRBV6-5,.,TRBJ2-2
CASGFQNIQYF,TGTGCCTCGGGGTTTCAAAACATTCAGTACTTC,.,TRBV6-5,.,TRBJ2-4
CASSQDRGGAYEQYF,TGTGCCAGCAGCCAAGACCGCGGGGGGGCTTACGAGCAGTACTTC,TRBD2,TRBV3-1,.,TRBJ2-7
CASSPRGNTGELFF,TGTGCCAGCAGCCCCCGCGGGAACACCGGGGAGCTGTTTTTT,.,TRBV27,few,TRBJ2-2
CASSLPQGENEKLFF,TGCGCCAGCAGCTTGCCCCAAGGTGAAAATGAAAAACTGTTTTTT,.,TRBV5-1,few,TRBJ1-4